These T cell receptor beta chains were read from a single sample in a study of blood T cell repertoires in COVID-19. The assay was immunoSEQ multiplex PCR, and TCRdb's table has in-frame clones only and misses some. Seen here are tens of thousands of clones, around nine tenths observed once, and the top ten hold under 4.5%. Sequencing input: peripheral blood. The origin of the receptors is a man aged 55 to 70 with acute or convalescent COVID-19. The CDR3 runs from the conserved cysteine through the conserved F or W. D genes are given only for firm matches. Only some rows state a clone size, as once, few, many or a class for expanded clones.

v_gene,d_gene,j_gene,abundance,CDR3nt,CDR3aa
TRBV29-1,TRBD2,TRBJ2-2,few,TGCAGCCACCTGGGGGGGACCGGGGAGCTGTTTTTT,CSHLGGTGELFF
TRBV11-2,.,TRBJ2-6,.,TGTGCCAGCAGCTTACAGGGGCGGGGGGCCAACGTCCTGACTTTC,CASSLQGRGANVLTF
TRBV2,.,TRBJ1-2,.,TGTGCCAGCAGCGGTTTCCTCGTTGGCTACACCTTC,CASSGFLVGYTF
TRBV11-3,TRBD1,TRBJ2-2,once,TGTGCCAGCAGCATAGGAGGGACAGGGGGTACCGGGGAGCTGTTTTTT,CASSIGGTGGTGELFF
TRBV18,.,TRBJ1-1,.,TGTGCCAGCTCACCGTCCGTCAGTTGGAACACTGAAGCTTTCTTT,CASSPSVSWNTEAFF
TRBV6-2/TRBV6-3,.,TRBJ2-1,.,TGTGCCAGCAGTTACCTCCCCCCGTGGGAGTCTCGTGAGCAGTTCTTC,CASSYLPPWESREQFF
TRBV5-1,TRBD1,TRBJ2-5,.,TGCGCCAGCAGCCAGAAAGGGGGCAGAGAGACCCAGTACTTC,CASSQKGGRETQYF
TRBV3-1/TRBV3-2,.,TRBJ2-4,.,TGTGCCAGCAGCCCTCCACGTGAGGGGGTGGGCCCCTTTAAGGTTGCGGACATTCAGTACTTC,CASSPPREGVGPFKVADIQYF
TRBV29-1,.,TRBJ1-2,.,TGCAGCGTTGAACCCACTTCCTATGGCTACACCTTC,CSVEPTSYGYTF
TRBV5-4,.,TRBJ1-4,.,TGTGCCAGCAGCTTGCCCCAAGCAGGGAGGCGTGAAAAACTGTTTTTT,CASSLPQAGRREKLFF
TRBV5-6,TRBD1,TRBJ2-3,.,TGTGCCAGCAGCTTGTACGGGACAGGGCGCACAGATACGCAGTATTTT,CASSLYGTGRTDTQYF
TRBV9,.,TRBJ1-3,.,TGTGCCAGCAGCGCAAACAGTCTCTCTGGAAACACCATATATTTT,CASSANSLSGNTIYF
TRBV7-8,.,TRBJ2-2,.,TGTGCCAGCAGCTTATTCTCGGGCACCGGGGAGCTGTTTTTT,CASSLFSGTGELFF
TRBV7-6,TRBD2,TRBJ2-5,.,TGTGCCAGCAGCTTAGCCTTGGGACTAGAAGAGACCCAGTACTTC,CASSLALGLEETQYF
TRBV6-5,.,TRBJ1-2,.,TGTGCCAGCAGCCAACAGGGAGACTACACCTTC,CASSQQGDYTF
TRBV7-6,.,TRBJ2-7,once,TGTGCCAGCAGCCCCCGACTAGGGAGCTCCTACGAGCAGTACTTC,CASSPRLGSSYEQYF
TRBV9,TRBD2,TRBJ2-1,once,TGTGCCAGCAGCGTAGTTCAAGCGGGGGGATACAATGAGCAGTTCTTC,CASSVVQAGGYNEQFF
TRBV27,TRBD1,TRBJ1-1,.,TGTGCCAGCAGACTGACAGGGTTGAACACTGAAGCTTTCTTT,CASRLTGLNTEAFF
TRBV19,TRBD1,TRBJ1-2,.,TGTGCCAGTAGTGTAGGGACAGCTAACTATGGCTACACCTTC,CASSVGTANYGYTF
TRBV12-3/TRBV12-4,.,TRBJ2-7,.,TGTGCCAGCAGTACCGGAAGGACTCAGTACTTC,CASSTGRTQYF
TRBV5-1,.,TRBJ1-3,.,TGCGCCAGCAGCTTGGCCACAGGCCTCTCTGGAAACACCATATATTTT,CASSLATGLSGNTIYF
TRBV3-1/TRBV3-2,.,TRBJ1-3,.,TGTGCCAGCAGCTCCCTCTCTGGAAACACCATATATTTT,CASSSLSGNTIYF
TRBV4-3,TRBD1,TRBJ1-2,.,TGCGCCAGCAGCCCGTCGACCAGGGGGCTGAGCTATGGCTACACCTTC,CASSPSTRGLSYGYTF
TRBV5-6,.,TRBJ1-5,.,TGTGCCAGCAGCTTGGCCGGGGGAGGGTATCAGCCCCAGCATTTT,CASSLAGGGYQPQHF
TRBV24-1,.,TRBJ2-3,.,TGTGCCACCAGTGATTCCGTCAGGGATTCCTCAGATACGCAGTATTTT,CATSDSVRDSSDTQYF
TRBV10-3,.,TRBJ2-3,.,TGTGCCATCAGTGAGGGCGAGGCTAGCGTGGTAGATACGCAGTATTTT,CAISEGEASVVDTQYF
TRBV2,TRBD1,TRBJ1-2,.,TGTGCCAGCGGGCAACCCGGGACAGGGGGCGCGGATCCCTATGGCTACACCTTC,CASGQPGTGGADPYGYTF
TRBV27,TRBD1,TRBJ2-7,.,TGTGCCAGCAGTTTACTCGACAGGGGGTCTCACGAGCAGTACTTC,CASSLLDRGSHEQYF
TRBV5-1,.,TRBJ2-1,.,TGCGCCAGCAGCGCCGGAGGGCTAGGGGACAATGAGCAGTTCTTC,CASSAGGLGDNEQFF
TRBV19,.,TRBJ1-5,few,TGTGCCAGTAGTATAGTTCGGCAGGGGAATCAGCCCCAGCATTTT,CASSIVRQGNQPQHF
TRBV30,.,TRBJ2-7,.,TGTGCCCTCGGGGACACCATGCCGGGGACCTACGAGCAGTACTTC,CALGDTMPGTYEQYF
TRBV6-2/TRBV6-3,.,TRBJ2-1,once,TGTGCCAGCAGTTACTCGGAGGGGGCATCCTACAATGAGCAGTTCTTC,CASSYSEGASYNEQFF
TRBV27,.,TRBJ2-3,.,TGTGCCAGCAGTTTCATTCAGAACACAGATACGCAGTATTTT,CASSFIQNTDTQYF
TRBV5-4,TRBD2,TRBJ2-7,.,TGTGCCAGCAGCATAGGGCGCAGCGGGGGGGCCTTCGAGCAGTACTTC,CASSIGRSGGAFEQYF
TRBV28,.,TRBJ2-1,.,TGTGCCAGCAGCCGGACAGCTATCTACAATGAGCAGTTCTTC,CASSRTAIYNEQFF
TRBV24-1,TRBD1,TRBJ2-7,once,TGTGCCACCATGGCACATACTACAGGGGCCGACTACGAGCAGTACTTC,CATMAHTTGADYEQYF
TRBV15,TRBD1,TRBJ2-1,.,TGTGCCACCAGCAGAGAGGGACAGGGGGTCAATGAGCAGTTCTTC,CATSREGQGVNEQFF
TRBV24-1,TRBD1,TRBJ2-1,.,TGTGCCACCAGTGAAGGGATGCGGGACGGGACAGGCTACAATGAGCAGTTCTTC,CATSEGMRDGTGYNEQFF
TRBV5-4,TRBD2,TRBJ2-1,.,TGTGCCAGCAGCTTGGTAGCGGGGGGCCATAGCTCCTACAATGAGCAGTTCTTC,CASSLVAGGHSSYNEQFF
TRBV10-3,TRBD1,TRBJ1-2,.,TGTGCCATCAGTGAGTCGAGGGACAGGGAGGGCTACACCTTC,CAISESRDREGYTF
TRBV25-1,.,TRBJ1-4,.,TGTGCCAGCAGTGCGGGAAAACTGTTTTTT,CASSAGKLFF
TRBV5-1,TRBD1,TRBJ1-5,.,TGCGCCAGCAGCTTGGCAGGGGGTAGCAATCAGCCCCAGCATTTT,CASSLAGGSNQPQHF
TRBV5-1,TRBD1,TRBJ1-4,few,TGCGCCAGCAGCTTGGGGGGACAGTCTTTTTTGTGGGAAAAACTGTTTTTT,CASSLGGQSFLWEKLFF
TRBV19,.,TRBJ2-2,.,TGTGCCAGTAGTCCAGTCGACACCGGGGAGCTGTTTTTT,CASSPVDTGELFF
TRBV5-1,.,TRBJ2-1,once,TGCGCCAGCAGCCCCCTAGATCGGATTGAGCAGTTCTTC,CASSPLDRIEQFF
TRBV3-1/TRBV3-2,.,TRBJ2-1,.,TGTGCCAGCAGCCAAGAAACTGGTTCCTACAATGAGCAGTTCTTC,CASSQETGSYNEQFF
TRBV7-6,.,TRBJ2-2,.,TGTGCCAGCAGCTTAGTCGGGACAGCGGGAGTGGAGCTGTTTTTT,CASSLVGTAGVELFF
TRBV7-2,.,TRBJ2-1,.,TGTGCCAGCAGCTCCTCCTTAGCGACTGAGCAGTTCTTC,CASSSSLATEQFF
TRBV10-3,TRBD1,TRBJ1-4,once,TGTGCCATCAGTGAGTCAGGGGGCTCTAATGAAAAACTGTTTTTT,CAISESGGSNEKLFF
TRBV29-1,.,TRBJ2-1,.,TGCAGCGTCTCCTCCTACAATGAGCAGTTCTTC,CSVSSYNEQFF
TRBV19,TRBD2,TRBJ2-1,.,TGTGCCAGTAGTATAATCGGTGCGGGGGGGAGCTCCTACAATGAGCAGTTCTTC,CASSIIGAGGSSYNEQFF
TRBV18,TRBD2,TRBJ2-1,.,TGTGCCAGCTCCGGGGGGGTTTCCTACAATGAGCAGTTCTTC,CASSGGVSYNEQFF